This T cell receptor (beta chain) was captured in a study of T cell changes during pregnancy in multiple sclerosis. Germline V lookup: CDR1 KGHSH, CDR2 LQKENI. This CDR3 has 15 amino acids. V shed 4 bases and J 0 bases; nucleotides not matched to a gene: 4. Using immunoSEQ multiplex PCR, the repertoire was profiled, and TCRdb retains in-frame clones only, with some absent. The sample holds about 68,000 clones; around 90% are singletons and the top ten take around 0.86%. Sample: peripheral blood, taken in the second trimester of pregnancy. The chain employs TRBV18 and TRBJ1-2, with 8 positions matching TRBD1. The source of this sequence is a female donor with multiple sclerosis, enrolled in a pregnancy study. The DNA for the CDR3 is TGTGCCAGCTCACGGGACAGGACTACTAACTATGGCTACACCTTC. It translates to CASSRDRTTNYGYTF.